This entry features one T cell receptor (beta chain) sequence. Its antigen is as yet unknown. 5'-RACE, quantitative and with molecular barcodes, yielded the TCR beta libraries. TCRdb re-called the 5' RACE reads through MiXCR, storing one row per CDR3 protein. Of under 300,000 distinct CDR3 sequences in the sample, over 15% are singletons; the top ten hold approximately 33%. The V gene end was trimmed by 6 bases and the J gene end by 3 bases; junction bases not matched to a gene: 4. Germline V gene sequence: CDR1 DFQATT, CDR2 SNEGSKA (reference sequence). The CDR3 extends over 13 amino acids. The data derive from a study of CD8 T cells in ankylosing spondylitis. Notes on the study in general: Typical of ankylosing spondylitis blood, it appeared, was a TCR beta motif of roughly eight highly homologous variants. Some motif variants were previously reported in reactive arthritis synovial fluid and blood. The study looked at matched synovial fluid samples from ankylosing spondylitis patients. Disease-linked clones were reported to be significantly enriched there.

The V and J genes are TRBV20-1 and TRBJ2-7, with 11 bases lining up with TRBD2. The source of this sequence is a male donor with ankylosing spondylitis or in good health (not recorded which). Input material: blood, either unsorted or a sorted T cell fraction (not recorded which). The CDR3 nucleotides are TGCAGTGCCTCGACTAGCGGGAACTACGAGCAGTACTTC. It translates to CSASTSGNYEQYF.